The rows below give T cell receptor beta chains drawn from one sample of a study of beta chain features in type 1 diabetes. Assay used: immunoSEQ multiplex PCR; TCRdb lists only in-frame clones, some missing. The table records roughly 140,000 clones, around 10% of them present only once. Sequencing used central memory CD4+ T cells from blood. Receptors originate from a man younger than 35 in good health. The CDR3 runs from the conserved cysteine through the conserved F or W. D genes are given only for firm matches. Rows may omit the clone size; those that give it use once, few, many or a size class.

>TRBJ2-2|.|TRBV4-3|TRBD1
TGCGCCAGCAGCCGGATACAGGGGGACACCGGGGAGCTGTTTTTT
CASSRIQGDTGELFF
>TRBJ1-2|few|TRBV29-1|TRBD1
TGCAGCGTTGCTTCCCAGGGGGCTTCTCGGGGCTACACCTTC
CSVASQGASRGYTF
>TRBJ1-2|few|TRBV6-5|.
TGTGCCAGCAAGGCCAACTATGGCTACACCTTC
CASKANYGYTF
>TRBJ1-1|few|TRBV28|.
TGTGCCAGCAGTCATGGGGGGCCCGGGACTGAAGCTTTCTTT
CASSHGGPGTEAFF
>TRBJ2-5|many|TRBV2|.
TGTGCCAGCAGTGTTCGGGAGACCCAGTACTTC
CASSVRETQYF
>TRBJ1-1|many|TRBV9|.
TGTGCCAGCAGCGCACGGACAGTGAACACTGAAGCTTTCTTT
CASSARTVNTEAFF
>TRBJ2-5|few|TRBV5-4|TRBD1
TGTGCCAGCAGCTTAGTAACAGGGGGAGAGGAGACCCAGTACTTC
CASSLVTGGEETQYF
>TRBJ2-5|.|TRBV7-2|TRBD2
TGTGCCAGCAGCGCTAGCGGGAATCGAGCGACCCAGTACTTC
CASSASGNRATQYF
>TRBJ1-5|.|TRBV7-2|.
TGTGCCAGCAGCTTAGGCAGTTATAGCAATCAGCCCCAGCATTTT
CASSLGSYSNQPQHF
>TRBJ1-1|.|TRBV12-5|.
TGTGCTAGTGGTCCGGACAGACCCGGGAGAACTGAAGCTTTCTTT
CASGPDRPGRTEAFF
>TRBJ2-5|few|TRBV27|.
TGTGCCAGCAGCTACCATGGGGTAGGAAAAGAGACCCAGTACTTC
CASSYHGVGKETQYF
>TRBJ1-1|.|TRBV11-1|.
TGTGCCAGCACCCTCCCACCCCCCGGAACTCCAAACACTGAAGCTTTCTTT
CASTLPPPGTPNTEAFF
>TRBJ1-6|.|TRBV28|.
TGTGCCAGCAGTCGGACAGCTGGTAATTCACCCCTCCACTTT
CASSRTAGNSPLHF
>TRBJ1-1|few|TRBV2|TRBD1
TGTGCCAGCAGTTACCAAGACAGGGACACTGAAGCTTTCTTT
CASSYQDRDTEAFF
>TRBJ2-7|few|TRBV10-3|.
TGTGCCATCAGTGAGTCGATAACTTGGGACATCTCCTACGAGCAGTACTTC
CAISESITWDISYEQYF
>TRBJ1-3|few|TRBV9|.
TGTGCCAGCAGCGCTACAGAGAGCTCTGGAAACACCATATATTTT
CASSATESSGNTIYF
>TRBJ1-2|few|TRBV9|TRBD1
TGTGCCAGCAGCGTAGGGGACAGCTATGGCTACACCTTC
CASSVGDSYGYTF
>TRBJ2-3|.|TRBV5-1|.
TGCGCCAGCAGCTCCTCCCTGGCTGGGAGGGATACGCAGTATTTT
CASSSSLAGRDTQYF
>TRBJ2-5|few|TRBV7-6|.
TGTGCCAGCAGCACCCGACAAGAGACCCAGTACTTC
CASSTRQETQYF
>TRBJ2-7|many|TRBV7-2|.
TGTGCCAGCAGCCGACAGGAAGGTCCCTACGAGCAGTACTTC
CASSRQEGPYEQYF
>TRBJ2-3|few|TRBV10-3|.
TGTGCCATCAGCGAGAACCGACCGGGAGATACGCAGTATTTT
CAISENRPGDTQYF
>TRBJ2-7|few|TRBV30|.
TGTGCCTGGAGTGTACGCGGGATAGCCACCTACGAGCAGTACTTC
CAWSVRGIATYEQYF
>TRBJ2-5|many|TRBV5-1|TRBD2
TGCGCCAGCAGCCAGGGACTACCTGGGGAGACCCAGTACTTC
CASSQGLPGETQYF
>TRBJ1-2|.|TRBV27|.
TGTGCCAGCAGTTCATCGGCGGGGGGCGCTGGCTACACCTTC
CASSSSAGGAGYTF
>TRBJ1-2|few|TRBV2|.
TGTGCCAGCAGTGCTGGGGGCTACACCTTC
CASSAGGYTF
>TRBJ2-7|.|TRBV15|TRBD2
TGTGCCACCAGCGCATTTAGCGGGAGTGAGCAGTACTTC
CATSAFSGSEQYF
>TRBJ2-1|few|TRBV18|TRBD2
TGTGCCAGCTCACCGGTCAAGCGGGGGGCCTACAATGAGCAGTTCTTC
CASSPVKRGAYNEQFF
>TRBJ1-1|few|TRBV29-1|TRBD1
TGCAGCGTTGTCTGGGGACAGGCCAACACTGAAGCTTTCTTT
CSVVWGQANTEAFF
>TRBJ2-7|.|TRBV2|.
TGTGCCAGCAGCATTCAGGGTCCCTCCTACGAGCAGTACTTC
CASSIQGPSYEQYF
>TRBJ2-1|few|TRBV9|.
TGTGCCAACCCAGGAGGGGATGAGCAGTTCTTC
CANPGGDEQFF
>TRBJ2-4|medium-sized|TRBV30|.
TGTGCCTGGAGTCCCGGGGGCCTCAAAAACATTCAGTACTTC
CAWSPGGLKNIQYF
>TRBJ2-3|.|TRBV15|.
TGTGCCACCAGCAGAGACCTGGTAGCAGATACGCAGTATTTT
CATSRDLVADTQYF
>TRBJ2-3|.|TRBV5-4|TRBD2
TGTGCCAGCAGCTTGGGGGGGCTAGCGGGGAGCACAGATACGCAGTATTTT
CASSLGGLAGSTDTQYF
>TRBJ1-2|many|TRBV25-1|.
TGTGCCAGCAGTGTTGGGGGTAGCTATGGCTACACCTTC
CASSVGGSYGYTF
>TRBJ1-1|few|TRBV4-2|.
TGTGCCAGCAGCCAATCAAGCAGCACTGAAGCTTTCTTT
CASSQSSSTEAFF
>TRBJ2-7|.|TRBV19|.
TGTGCCAGTAGTACCGGCGGGGTAGGCTCCTACGAGCAGTACTTC
CASSTGGVGSYEQYF
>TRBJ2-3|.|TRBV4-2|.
TGTGCCAGCAGCCAAGGACTAGTCGGTACAGATACGCAGTATTTT
CASSQGLVGTDTQYF
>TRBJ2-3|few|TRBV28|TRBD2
TGTGCCAGCTTGTCCGGCGGGAGGTCAGATACGCAGTATTTT
CASLSGGRSDTQYF
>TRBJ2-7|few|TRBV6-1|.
TGTGCCAGCAGTGAAAGGGGTTTGTACTACGAGCAGTACTTC
CASSERGLYYEQYF
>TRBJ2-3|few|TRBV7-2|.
TGTGCCAGCAGCTCCTTGACAGGCTCATTTACGCAGTATTTT
CASSSLTGSFTQYF
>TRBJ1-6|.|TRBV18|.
TGTGCCAGCTCACCATACAGGGAGGATTCACCCCTCCACTTT
CASSPYREDSPLHF
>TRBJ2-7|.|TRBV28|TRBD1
TGTGCCAGCGGCTCCGAGGGGGCGCCGCTCTTGCAGTACTTC
CASGSEGAPLLQYF
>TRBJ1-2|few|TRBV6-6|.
TGTGCCAGCTCGGGGGAGTCCTATGGCTACACCTTC
CASSGESYGYTF
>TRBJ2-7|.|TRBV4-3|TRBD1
TGCGCCAGCAGCCAAGATAACAGGGGGGCGCAGTACTTC
CASSQDNRGAQYF
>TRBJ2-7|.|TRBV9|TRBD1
TGTGCCAGCAGCGCAGGACAGGGACACTACGAGCAGTACTTC
CASSAGQGHYEQYF
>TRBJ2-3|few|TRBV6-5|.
TGTGCCAGCAGTGAAAGGGGAGGTACGCAGTATTTT
CASSERGGTQYF
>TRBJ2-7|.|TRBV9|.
TGTGCCAGCAGCGTAGGTCCCTCGGGCGGGGCCTACGAGCAGTACTTC
CASSVGPSGGAYEQYF
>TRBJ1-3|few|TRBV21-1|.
TGTGCCAGCAGCAAAGCCCGGGACAGACCACCCGGTAGGGGCACCATATATTTT
CASSKARDRPPGRGTIYF
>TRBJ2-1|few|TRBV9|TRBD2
TGTGCCAGCAGCGCGAACCTAGCGGGAGGGGGAAGGTACAATGAGCAGTTCTTC
CASSANLAGGGRYNEQFF
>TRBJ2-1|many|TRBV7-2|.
TGTGCCAGCAGCCAAGCGGCCCCCTGGGTGGATGAGCAGTTCTTC
CASSQAAPWVDEQFF
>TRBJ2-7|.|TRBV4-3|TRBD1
TGCGCCAGCAGCCCGACAGGGCCCCAATCCTACGAGCAGTACTTC
CASSPTGPQSYEQYF
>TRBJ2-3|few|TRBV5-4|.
TGTGCCAGCAGCTCCTATCTACGGGAGCAAGATACGCAGTATTTT
CASSSYLREQDTQYF
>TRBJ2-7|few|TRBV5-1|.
TGCGCCAGCAGCTACCGGGACCCGACCTACGAGCAGTACTTC
CASSYRDPTYEQYF
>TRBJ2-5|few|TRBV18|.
TGTGCCAGCTCACTTCAAGGCCGGACTACGGGTGAGACCCAGTACTTC
CASSLQGRTTGETQYF
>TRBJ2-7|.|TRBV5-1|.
TGCGCCAGCAGCTTTCGTGCCACGGGAGAGCAGTACTTC
CASSFRATGEQYF
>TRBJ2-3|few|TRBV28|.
TGTGCCAGTCACAGCACAGATACGCAGTATTTT
CASHSTDTQYF